This T cell receptor (beta chain) was captured by sequencing in a study of shared clonotypes between healthy human individuals. This table comes from immunoSEQ multiplex PCR, and its TCRdb copy is limited to in-frame clones, with some not included. The sample lists 2 million to 2.5 million clones, 90% to 95% occurring once. The CDR3 contains 14 residues. CDR1 is MNHEY and CDR2 is SMNVEV in the germline V gene (reference sequence). On this clone: A junction end diverges from the germline sequence, so it may reflect a read error.

This chain connects TRBV27 to TRBJ1-3; D not certain. The sample was naive CD4+ T cells from PBMCs. Stated subset: CD45RA+ positively selected. This receptor was identified in a man younger than 35 in good health. Some clones in this sample may be carry-over from other donors' samples. The CDR3 DNA reads TGTGCCAGCAGTCTACGGCTCTCTGGAAACACCACATATTTT. It yields the protein CASSLRLSGNTTYF.